The rows below give T cell receptor beta chains drawn from one sample of a study of CD8 T cells in cerebrospinal fluid in Alzheimer's disease. TCRdb re-called the 10x single-cell sequencing reads and gives one entry per CDR3 protein, without DNA. Its listing shows about 1,700 distinct CDR3 sequences. Input material: cerebrospinal fluid. The source is a human donor with mild cognitive impairment. CDR3s include the opening cysteine and the closing phenylalanine or tryptophan. Fields, in order: V gene, J gene, clone size, CDR3 protein. Not every row has a clone size; where given, it reads once, few, many or a size class.

>TRBV24-1|TRBJ1-5|.
CATSGGRQSNQPQHF
>TRBV4-1|TRBJ2-7|medium-sized
CASSRNPNEYEQYF
>TRBV7-9|TRBJ1-6|medium-sized
CASSFSPNRGFSPLHF
>TRBV29-1|TRBJ2-1|medium-sized
CSGAGSSYNEQFF
>TRBV5-4|TRBJ1-2|medium-sized
CASRGREANYGYTF
>TRBV9|TRBJ2-1|medium-sized
CASSVGEGYNEQFF
>TRBV20-1|TRBJ2-1|medium-sized
CSARDVTRTTAYNEQFF
>TRBV7-9|TRBJ2-5|medium-sized
CASLRGLQETQYF
>TRBV12-3/TRBV12-4|TRBJ2-7|large
CASSLGLAGPMRRYF
>TRBV7-9|TRBJ2-3|medium-sized
CASSWDGASTDTQYF
>TRBV5-4|TRBJ2-3|.
CASSGGPGGTDTQYF
>TRBV6-2/TRBV6-3|TRBJ2-1|.
CASEPGSFNEQFF
>TRBV5-1|TRBJ2-1|large
CASSRQEDEQFF
>TRBV7-6|TRBJ2-7|large
CASSPGTSGNLYEQYF
>TRBV15|TRBJ2-3|medium-sized
CATSRDLAGEGTDTQYF
>TRBV18|TRBJ1-5|.
CASSRSNQPQHF
>TRBV20-1|TRBJ2-2|medium-sized
CSASGLAQNTGELFF
>TRBV4-1|TRBJ1-5|medium-sized
CASSQEWTSAGNQPQHF
>TRBV5-1|TRBJ2-1|medium-sized
CASSLVPGLAVYNEQFF
>TRBV18|TRBJ1-1|medium-sized
CASSQSRGLDTEAFF
>TRBV12-5|TRBJ2-5|large
CASASTGDETQYF
>TRBV2|TRBJ2-7|medium-sized
CASSYDSGQYF
>TRBV28|TRBJ2-3|medium-sized
CASSLPEGQGRDTQYF
>TRBV20-1|TRBJ2-5|.
CSAGKTSGGPAETQYF
>TRBV7-8|TRBJ2-7|medium-sized
CASSLVGTGGRYEQYF
>TRBV3-1|TRBJ1-3|.
CASSHPSNRGGNTIYF
>TRBV6-4|TRBJ2-7|medium-sized
CACPAGGPSYEQYF
>TRBV5-1|TRBJ2-3|medium-sized
CASSSGHDGTTRIDTQYF
>TRBV7-3|TRBJ2-3|.
CASSSGLAGGTDTQYF
>TRBV5-1|TRBJ2-5|medium-sized
CASRKESSGGQETQYF